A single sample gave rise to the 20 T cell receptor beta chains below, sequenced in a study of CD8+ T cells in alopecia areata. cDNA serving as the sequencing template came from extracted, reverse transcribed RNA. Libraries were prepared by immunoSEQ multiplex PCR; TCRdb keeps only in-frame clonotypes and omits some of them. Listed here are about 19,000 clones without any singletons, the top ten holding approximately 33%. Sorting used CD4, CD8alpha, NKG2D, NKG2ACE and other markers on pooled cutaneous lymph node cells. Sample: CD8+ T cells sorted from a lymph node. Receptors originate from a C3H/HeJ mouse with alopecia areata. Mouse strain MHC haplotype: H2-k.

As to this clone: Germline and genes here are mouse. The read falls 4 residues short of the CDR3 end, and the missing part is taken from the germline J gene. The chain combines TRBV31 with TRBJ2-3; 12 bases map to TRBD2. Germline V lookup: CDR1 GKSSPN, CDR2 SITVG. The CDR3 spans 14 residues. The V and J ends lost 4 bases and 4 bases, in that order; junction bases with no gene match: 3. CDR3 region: CAWTGTGGTETLYF. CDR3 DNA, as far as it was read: TGTGCCTGGACCGGGACTGGGGGGACAGAA.

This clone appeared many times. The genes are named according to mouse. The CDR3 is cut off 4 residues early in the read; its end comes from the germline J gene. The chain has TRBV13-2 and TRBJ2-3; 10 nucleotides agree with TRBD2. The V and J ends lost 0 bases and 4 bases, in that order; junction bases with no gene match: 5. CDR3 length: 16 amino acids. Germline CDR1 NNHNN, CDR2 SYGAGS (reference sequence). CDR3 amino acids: CASGDESGLGTETLYF. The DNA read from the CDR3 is TGTGCCAGCGGTGATGAATCGGGACTGGGGACAGAA.

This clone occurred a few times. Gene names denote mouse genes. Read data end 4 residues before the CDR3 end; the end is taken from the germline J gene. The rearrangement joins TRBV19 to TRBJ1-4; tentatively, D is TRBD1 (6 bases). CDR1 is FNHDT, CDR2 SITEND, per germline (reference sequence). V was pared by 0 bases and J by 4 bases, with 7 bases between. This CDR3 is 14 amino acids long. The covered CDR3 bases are TGTGCCAGCAGTATAGGGGGACACAACGAA. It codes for CASSIGGHNE. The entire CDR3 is CASSIGGHNERLFF.

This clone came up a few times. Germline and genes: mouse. CDR3 DNA (partial): TGTGCCTGGAGTCGGGCTGGGGGTAACTAT. Its protein is CAWSRAGGNY. Given in full, the CDR3 is CAWSRAGGNYEQYF. The rearrangement uses TRBV31 and TRBJ2-7, with 7 bases lining up with TRBD2. The missing CDR3 end, 4 residues past where the read stops, is filled in from the germline J gene. The CDR3 contains 14 residues. After removal of 1 base from V and 3 bases from J, the junction contained 6 bases not matched to a gene. Looked up from germline, CDR1 is GKSSPN and CDR2 is SITVG.

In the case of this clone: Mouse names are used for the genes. CDR3 in amino acids: CTCSAERGQSSYEQYF. Incomplete CDR3 DNA: TGCACCTGCAGTGCAGAAAGAGGACAGAGCTCCTAT. This rearrangement joins TRBV1 to TRBJ2-7; D may be TRBD1 (6 bases). The read ends 4 residues early relative to the CDR3; the germline J gene fills the gap. V lost 0 bases, J lost 0 bases, and 12 bases lay in between. CDR3 size: 16 residues. Germline CDR1 and CDR2: NSQYPW and LRSPGD (reference sequence). The full variable domain, completed using reference TRBV1 and TRBJ2-7, is VTLLEQNPRWRLVPRGQAVNLRCILKNSQYPWMSWYQQDLQKQLQWLFTLRSPGDKEVKSLPGADYLATRVTDTELRLQVANMSQGRTLYCTCSAERGQSSYEQYFGPGTRLTVL.

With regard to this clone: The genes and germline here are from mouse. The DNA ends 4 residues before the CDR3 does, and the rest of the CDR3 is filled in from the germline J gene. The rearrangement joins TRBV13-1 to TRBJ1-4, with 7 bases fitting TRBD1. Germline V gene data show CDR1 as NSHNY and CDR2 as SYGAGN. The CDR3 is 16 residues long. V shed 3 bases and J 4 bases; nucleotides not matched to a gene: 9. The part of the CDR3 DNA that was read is TGTGCCAGCAGTGGGACAGGAGAAAAAATCAACGAA. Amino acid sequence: CASSGTGEKINE. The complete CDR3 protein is CASSGTGEKINERLFF.

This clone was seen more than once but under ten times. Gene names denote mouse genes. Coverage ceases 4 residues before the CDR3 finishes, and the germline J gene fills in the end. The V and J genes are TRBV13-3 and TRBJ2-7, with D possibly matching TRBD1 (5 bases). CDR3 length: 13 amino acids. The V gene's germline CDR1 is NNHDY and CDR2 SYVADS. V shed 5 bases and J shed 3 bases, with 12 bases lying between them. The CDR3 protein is CASRPGQNYEQYF. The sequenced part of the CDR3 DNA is TGTGCCAGCAGGCCAGGACAAAACTAT.

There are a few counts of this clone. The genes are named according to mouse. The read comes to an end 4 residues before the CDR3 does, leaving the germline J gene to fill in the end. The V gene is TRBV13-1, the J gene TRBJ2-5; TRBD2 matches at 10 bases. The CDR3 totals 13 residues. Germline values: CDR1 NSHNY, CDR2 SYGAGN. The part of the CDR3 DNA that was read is TGTGCCAGCAGTTCGACTGGGGGGGAC. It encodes CASSSTGGD. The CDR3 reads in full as CASSSTGGDTQYF.

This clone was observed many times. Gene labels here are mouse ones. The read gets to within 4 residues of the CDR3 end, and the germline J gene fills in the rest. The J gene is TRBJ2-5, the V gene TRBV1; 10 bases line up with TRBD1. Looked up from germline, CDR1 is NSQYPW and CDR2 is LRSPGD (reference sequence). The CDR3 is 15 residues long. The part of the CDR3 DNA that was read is TGCACCTGCAGTGCAGATCGGGACAGGGGAGAC. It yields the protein CTCSADRDRGD. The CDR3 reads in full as CTCSADRDRGDTQYF.

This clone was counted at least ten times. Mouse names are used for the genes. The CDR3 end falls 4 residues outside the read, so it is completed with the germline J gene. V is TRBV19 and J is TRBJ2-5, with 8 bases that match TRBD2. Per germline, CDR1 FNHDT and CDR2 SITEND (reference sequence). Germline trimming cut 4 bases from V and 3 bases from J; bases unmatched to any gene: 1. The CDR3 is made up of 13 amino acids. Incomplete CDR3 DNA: TGTGCCAGCAGTCGGGACTGGCAAGAC. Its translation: CASSRDWQD. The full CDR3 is CASSRDWQDTQYF.

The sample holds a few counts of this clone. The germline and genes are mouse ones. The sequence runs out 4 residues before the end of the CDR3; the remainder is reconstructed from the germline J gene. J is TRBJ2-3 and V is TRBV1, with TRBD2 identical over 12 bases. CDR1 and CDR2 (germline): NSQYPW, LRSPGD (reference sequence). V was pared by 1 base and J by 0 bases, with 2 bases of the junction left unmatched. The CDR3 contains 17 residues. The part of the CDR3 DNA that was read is TGCACCTGCAGTGCAGTGGGACTGGGGGGTAGTGCAGAA. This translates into CTCSAVGLGGSAE. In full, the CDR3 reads CTCSAVGLGGSAETLYF.

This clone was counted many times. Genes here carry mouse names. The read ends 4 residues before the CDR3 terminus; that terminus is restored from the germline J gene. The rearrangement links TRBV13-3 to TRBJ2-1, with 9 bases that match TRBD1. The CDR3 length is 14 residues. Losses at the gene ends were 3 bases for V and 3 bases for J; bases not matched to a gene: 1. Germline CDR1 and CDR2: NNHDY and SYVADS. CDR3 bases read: TGTGCCAGCAGTGTGGACAGGGGCTATGCT. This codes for CASSVDRGYA. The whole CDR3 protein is CASSVDRGYAEQFF.

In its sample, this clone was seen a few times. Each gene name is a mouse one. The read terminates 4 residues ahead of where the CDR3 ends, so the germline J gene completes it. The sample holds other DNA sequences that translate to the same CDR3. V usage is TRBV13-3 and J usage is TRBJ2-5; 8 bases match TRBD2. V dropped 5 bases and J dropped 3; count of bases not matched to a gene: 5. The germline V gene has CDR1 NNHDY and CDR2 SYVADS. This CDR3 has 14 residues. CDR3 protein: CASSELGVQDTQYF. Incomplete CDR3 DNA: TGTGCCAGCAGCGAACTGGGGGTACAAGAC.

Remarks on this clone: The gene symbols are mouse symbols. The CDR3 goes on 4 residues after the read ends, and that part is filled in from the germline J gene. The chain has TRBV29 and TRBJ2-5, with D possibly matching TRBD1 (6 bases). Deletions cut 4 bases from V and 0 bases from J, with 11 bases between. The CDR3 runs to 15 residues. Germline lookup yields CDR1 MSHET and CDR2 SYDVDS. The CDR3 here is CASSSQGINQDTQYF. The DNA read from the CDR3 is TGTGCTAGCAGTTCACAGGGTATTAACCAAGAC.

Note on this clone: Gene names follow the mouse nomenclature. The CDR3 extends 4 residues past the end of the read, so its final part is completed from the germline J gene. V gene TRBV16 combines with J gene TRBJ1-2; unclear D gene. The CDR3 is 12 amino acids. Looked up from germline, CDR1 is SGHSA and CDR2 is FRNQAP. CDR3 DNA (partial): TGTGCAAGCAGCTTAGATCAGTCC. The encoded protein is CASSLDQS. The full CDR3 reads CASSLDQSDYTF.

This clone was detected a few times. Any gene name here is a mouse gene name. CDR3 bases read: TGTGCCAGCAGAACAGGGACAAACACCGGG. Its protein product is CASRTGTNTG. In full, the CDR3 reads CASRTGTNTGQLYF. The V and J genes are TRBV19 and TRBJ2-2; tentative D call: TRBD1 (6 bases). Sequencing ends 4 residues short of the CDR3 end; the germline J gene provides the rest. V was clipped by 5 bases and J by 0 bases, with 8 bases between them. Per germline, CDR1 FNHDT and CDR2 SITEND (reference sequence). The CDR3 sequence is 14 residues long. The complete variable domain, with remaining parts taken from reference TRBV19 and TRBJ2-2, reads GGIITQTPKFLIGQEGQKLTLKCQQNFNHDTMYWYRQDSGKGLRLIYYSITENDLQKGDLSEGYDASREKKSSFSLTVTSAQKNEMAVFLCASRTGTNTGQLYFGEGSKLTVL.

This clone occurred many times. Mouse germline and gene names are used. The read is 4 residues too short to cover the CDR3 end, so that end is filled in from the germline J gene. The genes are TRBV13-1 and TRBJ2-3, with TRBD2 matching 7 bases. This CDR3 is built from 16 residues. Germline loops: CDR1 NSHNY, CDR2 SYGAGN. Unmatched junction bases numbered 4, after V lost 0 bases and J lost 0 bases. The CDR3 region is CASSDDRGGSAETLYF. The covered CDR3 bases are TGTGCCAGCAGTGATGACCGGGGGGGGAGTGCAGAA.

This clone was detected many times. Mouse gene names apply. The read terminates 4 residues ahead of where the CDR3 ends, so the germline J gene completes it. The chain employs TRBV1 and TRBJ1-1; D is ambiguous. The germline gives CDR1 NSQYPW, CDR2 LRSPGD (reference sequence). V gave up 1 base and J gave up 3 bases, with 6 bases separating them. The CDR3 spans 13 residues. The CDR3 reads CTCSAGGDTEVFF. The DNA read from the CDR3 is TGCACCTGCAGTGCAGGGGGAGACACA.

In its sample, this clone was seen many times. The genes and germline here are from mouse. The part of the CDR3 DNA that was read is TGCACCTGCAGCGAACCCGGGACAGATAGTGCAGAA. Translation gives CTCSEPGTDSAE. The complete CDR3 reads CTCSEPGTDSAETLYF. This chain connects TRBV1 to TRBJ2-3; 7 nucleotides agree with TRBD1. Read data end 4 residues before the CDR3 end; the end is taken from the germline J gene. The CDR3 is 16 residues long. Germline CDR1 and CDR2: NSQYPW and LRSPGD (reference sequence). The junction had 9 bases not matched to a gene; V was cut back by 6 bases and J by 0 bases. Full variable domain (outside the CDR3, taken from reference TRBV1 and TRBJ2-3): VTLLEQNPRWRLVPRGQAVNLRCILKNSQYPWMSWYQQDLQKQLQWLFTLRSPGDKEVKSLPGADYLATRVTDTELRLQVANMSQGRTLYCTCSEPGTDSAETLYFGSGTRLTVL.

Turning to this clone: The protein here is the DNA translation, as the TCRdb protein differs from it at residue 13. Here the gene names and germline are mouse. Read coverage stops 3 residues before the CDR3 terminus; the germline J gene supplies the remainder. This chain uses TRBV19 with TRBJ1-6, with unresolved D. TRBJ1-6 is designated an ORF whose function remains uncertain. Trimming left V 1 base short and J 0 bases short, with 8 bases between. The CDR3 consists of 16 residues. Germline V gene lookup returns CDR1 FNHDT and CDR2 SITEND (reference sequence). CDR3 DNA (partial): TGTGCCAGCAGTATATCGCAGGATTCCTATAATTCGCCC. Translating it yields CASSISQDSYNSP. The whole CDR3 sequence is CASSISQDSYNSPLYF.